The 2 T cell receptor beta chains below come from one sample, sequenced in a study of cytomegalovirus exposure and HLA in healthy donors. PCR employed 60 Vbeta and 13 Jbeta primers. Data came from immunoSEQ multiplex PCR; TCRdb stores just in-frame clones and leaves some out. The table lists around 86,000 clones, around 8% of them singletons. Sequenced: PBMCs. Receptor source: a man aged 45-60 years in good health and CMV-seronegative.

Worth noting for this clone: At one of its ends the junction is not consistent with the germline gene, which may arise from a read error. The CDR3: CASSLTYTVYEQYF. CDR3 in DNA: TGTGCTAGCAGCTTAACATACACCGTTTACGAGCAGTACTTC. This chain joins TRBV7-7 and TRBJ2-7; D is unclear. Germline-derived CDR1 and CDR2 are SSHAT and FNYEAQ (reference sequence). This CDR3 has 14 residues.

The genes are TRBV5-1 and TRBJ2-3; D unclear. V was pared by 6 bases and J by 2 bases, with 13 bases between. Germline loops: CDR1 SGHRS, CDR2 YFSETQ. This CDR3 contains 14 residues. CDR3 sequence: CASNEEMDTDTQYF. The CDR3 nucleotides read TGCGCCAGCAATGAGGAGATGGACACAGATACGCAGTATTTT.